One sample yielded the 12 T cell receptor beta chains listed below, sequenced in a study of beta chain features in type 1 diabetes. Isolated RNA was reverse transcribed in full, so expressed TCRB transcripts were sequenced. The data were produced by immunoSEQ multiplex PCR, yet TCRdb's version contains in-frame clones alone and is incomplete. The repertoire has 150,000 to 180,000 clones, over 8.5% of them found once; the top ten carry roughly 2%. Sequencing was carried out using central memory CD4+ T cells from blood. All receptors come from a man younger than 35 in good health.

V and J are TRBV7-2 and TRBJ2-7, with TRBD2 as a possible D gene (6 bases). This CDR3 is 14 amino acids long. Germline V gene lookup returns CDR1 SGHTA and CDR2 FQGNSA. Trimming stripped 2 bases from V and 5 bases from J, with 13 bases between. CDR3 region: CASSLMVGSHEQYF. The CDR3 nucleotides read TGTGCCAGCAGCTTAATGGTCGGGAGCCACGAGCAGTACTTC.

The CDR3 is CASSQRTSRYEQYF. In DNA, the CDR3 is TGTGCCAGCAGCCAGAGGACTAGCCGCTACGAGCAGTACTTC. The chain uses TRBV7-2 and TRBJ2-7; 8 nucleotides match TRBD2. Germline V gives CDR1 SGHTA, CDR2 FQGNSA. This CDR3 has 14 amino acids. V shed 5 bases, J shed 3 bases, and the junction held 6 bases outside the gene matches.

The chain carries TRBV5-4 and TRBJ2-1; D remains unclear. The CDR3 spans 16 residues. The V end lost 2 bases, the J end lost 0 bases, and 12 bases lay between the germline ends. Germline loops: CDR1 SGHNT, CDR2 YYREEE (reference sequence). The CDR3 spells CASSLLTQSSYNEQFF. Here the CDR3 DNA reads TGTGCCAGCAGCTTATTGACCCAAAGCTCCTACAATGAGCAGTTCTTC.

This clone was counted between two and nine times. J is TRBJ1-1 and V is TRBV29-1, with TRBD1 matching over 7 bases. The CDR3 runs 13 residues. Germline CDR1 reads SQVTM; CDR2 reads ANQGSEA. After removal of 4 bases from V and 1 base from J, the junction contained 3 bases not matched to a gene. The DNA for the CDR3 is TGCAGCGTTGGACAGGGCCGGAACACTGAAGCTTTCTTT. Its translation: CSVGQGRNTEAFF. Full variable domain (outside the CDR3, taken from reference TRBV29-1 and TRBJ1-1): SAVISQKPSRDICQRGTSLTIQCQVDSQVTMMFWYRQQPGQSLTLIATANQGSEATYESGFVIDKFPISRPNLTFSTLTVSNMSPEDSSIYLCSVGQGRNTEAFFGQGTRLTVV.

This clone turned up a few times. The V call is TRBV15, the J call TRBJ2-7; D is unresolved. The germline CDR1 and CDR2 sequences are LNHNV and YYDKDF (reference sequence). V was pared by 0 bases and J by 3 bases, with 9 bases between. The CDR3 is made up of 14 amino acids. Here the CDR3 DNA reads TGTGCCACCAGCAGAGATAGGGCTAACTACGAGCAGTACTTC. Amino acids: CATSRDRANYEQYF. Full variable domain (outside the CDR3, taken from reference TRBV15 and TRBJ2-7): DAMVIQNPRYQVTQFGKPVTLSCSQTLNHNVMYWYQQKSSQAPKLLFHYYDKDFNNEADTPDNFQSRRPNTSFCFLDIRSPGLGDTAMYLCATSRDRANYEQYFGPGTRLTVT.

Only a few counts were recorded for this clone. The genes are TRBV7-3 and TRBJ1-2, with 7 bases that match TRBD1. CDR1 and CDR2 from the germline V gene are SGHTA and FQGTGA. V shed 0 bases and J 6 bases; nucleotides not matched to a gene: 10. The CDR3 runs 16 residues. CDR3 coding DNA: TGTGCCAGCAGCTTAACGCCGATGACAGGGAGAAATGGCTACACCTTC. Protein sequence: CASSLTPMTGRNGYTF.

This clone occurred a few times. The chain links TRBV14 to TRBJ2-1, with D perhaps given as TRBD1 or TRBD2 (5 bases each). The V end lost 4 bases, the J end lost 5 bases, and 12 bases lay between the germline ends. CDR1 is SGHDN, CDR2 FVKESK, per germline. The CDR3 is 14 amino acids. The CDR3 is CASSRDRGHNEQFF. In DNA form, the CDR3 reads TGTGCCAGCAGCCGAGACCGGGGCCACAATGAGCAGTTCTTC.

This clone was observed a few times. The chain joins TRBV7-2 to TRBJ2-3; a possible D gene is TRBD2 (6 bases). V was shortened by 8 bases and J by 8 bases, with 20 bases between the two germline ends. CDR1 and CDR2 from the germline V gene are SGHTA and FQGNSA. This CDR3 region has 14 residues. This CDR3 reads CASFRDSRTTTQYF. In DNA, the CDR3 is TGTGCCAGCTTCCGGGACTCCCGAACTACTACGCAGTATTTT.

This clone was seen many times. The rearrangement links TRBV4-1 to TRBJ2-1; 8 bases map to TRBD2. The CDR3 spans 15 residues. Germline values: CDR1 MGHRA, CDR2 YSYEKL. V was clipped by 0 bases and J by 6 bases; unmatched bases: 4. The CDR3 here is CASSQDSGKVNEQFF. CDR3 nucleotides: TGCGCCAGCAGCCAAGATAGCGGGAAGGTCAATGAGCAGTTCTTC.

This clone has at least ten counts. This chain uses TRBV4-3 with TRBJ2-1, with 10 bases identical to TRBD2. This CDR3 is 16 amino acids long. Germline loops: CDR1 LGHNA, CDR2 YSLEER. Unmatched junction bases numbered 12, after V lost 1 base and J lost 12 bases. The CDR3 loop is CASSQVGAGGPSVQFF. For the CDR3, the DNA is TGCGCCAGCAGCCAAGTGGGAGCGGGAGGGCCGAGTGTGCAGTTCTTC.

This sequence joins TRBV9 and TRBJ2-5, with D perhaps matching TRBD1 (7 bases). Germline CDR1 SGDLS, CDR2 YYNGEE. V gave up 3 bases and J gave up 5 bases, with 17 bases separating them. The CDR3 is made up of 15 amino acids. As DNA, the CDR3 is TGTGCCAGCAGCGCGGGGGACAGTCGATGGGAGACCCAGTACTTC. It encodes CASSAGDSRWETQYF.

Only a few counts were recorded for this clone. The chain uses TRBV7-8 and TRBJ2-3; 10 bases map to TRBD1. V was pared by 3 bases and J by 5 bases, with 2 bases of the junction left unmatched. The germline CDR1 and CDR2 sequences are SGHVS and FQNEAQ. The CDR3 totals 14 residues. CDR3 in amino acids: CASSLTGGLDTQYF. The CDR3 nucleotides are TGTGCCAGCAGCTTGACAGGGGGCCTAGATACGCAGTATTTT.